The 7 T cell receptor beta chains presented below share a single source sample, sequenced in a study of identical twins. TCRdb analysed the 5' RACE reads with MiXCR anew, one entry per CDR3 protein. This sample carries 520,000 or so distinct CDR3 sequences, less than 25% of them seen once, and the ten largest clones take 0.75% to 0.95%. The same data also went into a second study, on T cells expressing NK-cell markers.

The sequenced sample was CD4+ T cells sorted from blood. All receptors come from a woman aged 18 to 35 in good health.

The rearrangement uses TRBV6-1 and TRBJ2-1; D may match TRBD1 or TRBD2 (5 bases each). Looked up from germline, CDR1 is MNHNS and CDR2 is SASEGT. Trimming cost V 5 bases and J 0 bases, with 17 bases left between them. The CDR3 has 17 residues. The CDR3 protein is CASSPYGEGRSYNEQFF. DNA for the CDR3: TGTGCCAGCAGTCCCTACGGTGAGGGACGCTCCTACAATGAGCAGTTCTTC.

The chain uses TRBV30 and TRBJ1-1; 8 nucleotides match TRBD1. Germline-derived CDR1 and CDR2 are GTSNPN and SVGIG (reference sequence). The trim removed 3 bases at V and 0 bases at J, leaving 6 bases unmatched. The CDR3 consists of 15 residues. The CDR3 here is CAWRLGQGMNTEAFF. DNA of the CDR3: TGTGCCTGGAGGTTAGGACAGGGTATGAACACTGAAGCTTTCTTT.

This clonotype was counted a few times. This chain uses TRBV5-1 with TRBJ1-1; D is unclear. This CDR3 region has 13 residues. Trimming stripped 4 bases from V and 10 bases from J, with 17 bases between. Germline CDR1 is SGHRS and CDR2 is YFSETQ. This CDR3 is CASSGNVAVGAFF. In DNA, the CDR3 is TGCGCCAGCAGCGGAAACGTGGCCGTCGGAGCTTTCTTT.

This clonotype was seen a few times. V is TRBV7-2 and J is TRBJ2-7; D is perhaps TRBD1 (6 bases). The CDR3 contains 15 residues. V was pared by 2 bases and J by 3 bases, with 14 bases between. Germline V lookup: CDR1 SGHTA, CDR2 FQGNSA. This CDR3 reads CASSLKAGEVYEQYF. CDR3 sequence (DNA): TGTGCCAGCAGCTTAAAGGCAGGGGAAGTCTACGAGCAGTACTTC.

This chain links TRBV12-3 or TRBV12-4 with TRBJ2-2; unclear D gene. The CDR3 runs to 15 residues. With 6 bases removed from V and 10 bases from J, the gap between germline ends came to 21 bases. The CDR3 coding sequence is TGTGCCAGCAGGCGATACAGTATCAGGTTTTCGGAGCTGTTTTTT. Its translation: CASRRYSIRFSELFF.

The gene calls are TRBV12-5 and TRBJ2-1; tentatively, D is TRBD1 (5 bases). With 3 bases removed from V and 4 bases from J, the gap between germline ends came to 7 bases. From germline, CDR1 is LGHNT and CDR2 FRNRAP. CDR3 length: 13 residues. This chain's CDR3 is CASGLRQYNEQFF. The CDR3 region has the DNA TGTGCTAGTGGTTTACGACAGTACAATGAGCAGTTCTTC.

This clonotype was seen a handful of times. This chain connects TRBV5-5 to TRBJ2-5; TRBD2 matches at 10 bases. CDR3 length equals 15 residues. Germline CDR1 is SGHKS and CDR2 is YYEKEE (reference sequence). The ends lost 4 bases at V and 3 bases at J; junction bases unmatched: 6. In DNA form, the CDR3 reads TGTGCCAGCAGCCCTAGCGGGAGTGCCGAAGAGACCCAGTACTTC. The encoded protein is CASSPSGSAEETQYF.